The 23 T cell receptor beta chains given below trace back to one sample, sequenced in a study of T cells in Graves' hyperthyroidism and ophthalmopathy. TCR beta CDR3 regions were amplified from RNA. In the first-round RT-PCR of the TCR CDR3, the HTBI primer set was used. Each CDR3 protein gets one entry after TCRdb re-called the multiplex PCR reads with MiXCR. The data contain approximately 600,000 distinct CDR3 sequences, 20% of them singletons. The material sequenced was blood. These receptors all come from a man in his thirties or forties with Graves' ophthalmopathy.

This clonotype came up once. Here the CDR3 reads CASRLLTGGFEAFF. The CDR3 DNA follows: TGTGCCAGCAGACTACTGACAGGGGGCTTTGAAGCTTTCTTT. J is TRBJ1-1 and V is TRBV12-3 or TRBV12-4; 10 bases map to TRBD1. This CDR3 contains 14 residues. Trimming removed 6 bases from V and 7 bases from J; junction bases left unmatched: 8.

This clonotype was found many times. The V call is TRBV7-8, the J call TRBJ2-7; 10 bases map to TRBD1. Per the germline V gene, CDR1 is SGHVS and CDR2 is FQNEAQ. This CDR3 has 16 residues. After removal of 5 bases from V and 2 bases from J, the junction contained 9 bases not matched to a gene. CDR3 in DNA: TGTGCCAGCAGCCCCTACCGGGACAGGGGAACCTACGAGCAGTACTTC. Translation gives CASSPYRDRGTYEQYF.

The J gene is TRBJ2-7, the V gene TRBV20-1, with unresolved D. The CDR3 spans 12 residues. CDR1 and CDR2 from the germline V gene are DFQATT and SNEGSKA (reference sequence). The germline V and J ends were trimmed by 3 bases and 2 bases, with 8 bases remaining between them. CDR3 in DNA: TGCAGTGCTAGCGGTTCTACCTACGAGCAGTACTTC. Its protein product is CSASGSTYEQYF.

CDR3 loop: CASSSHPLSTSGSRETQYF. The CDR3 bases are TGTGCCAGCAGCTCCCACCCGTTGTCGACTAGCGGGAGTAGGGAGACCCAGTACTTC. V gene TRBV7-2 combines with J gene TRBJ2-5, with 12 bases that match TRBD2. The germline CDR1 and CDR2 sequences are SGHTA and FQGNSA. J lost 5 bases, V lost 4 bases, and 17 bases had no gene match. CDR3 length: 19 amino acids.

This clonotype was observed a handful of times. This sequence joins TRBV5-1 and TRBJ2-1; 7 bases agree with TRBD2. CDR1 and CDR2 from the germline V gene are SGHRS and YFSETQ. This CDR3 contains 15 residues. V lost 1 base and J lost 9; bases outside the gene matches: 10. Here the CDR3 DNA reads TGCGCCAGCAGCTTGTGGGGCGCGGGCGGGAGTGAGCAGTTCTTC. Its protein product is CASSLWGAGGSEQFF.

The V call is TRBV20-1, the J call TRBJ2-7; TRBD1 matches 12 bases. Germline CDR1 reads DFQATT; CDR2 reads SNEGSKA (reference sequence). The CDR3 runs to 15 residues. Germline trimming cut 6 bases from V and 5 bases from J; bases unmatched to any gene: 11. The CDR3 protein is CSAIDSGTGGDEQYF. In DNA form, the CDR3 reads TGCAGTGCCATTGATTCCGGGACAGGGGGCGACGAGCAGTACTTC.

This clonotype has just one count. The J gene is TRBJ2-7, the V gene TRBV20-1; D may be TRBD2 (5 bases). Near its end, the DNA agrees better with TRBJ2-1, so the J call may be wrong. The CDR3 is 15 residues long. Germline CDR1 reads DFQATT; CDR2 reads SNEGSKA (reference sequence). As DNA, the CDR3 is TGCAGTGCTAGTAACTCCAGGACTTACTCCTACGAGCAGTTCTTC. It translates to CSASNSRTYSYEQFF.

The rearrangement links TRBV6-2 or TRBV6-3 to TRBJ2-7; weak D call: TRBD1 (8 bases). Germline assignment: CDR1 MNHEY and CDR2 SVGEGT. The CDR3 runs to 15 residues. V was trimmed by 6 bases and J by 5 bases, leaving 20 bases between them. CDR3 coding DNA: TGTGCCAGCAGCCGAAGACAGGGGACTACCCACGAGCAGTACTTC. This codes for CASSRRQGTTHEQYF.

At least ten counts were recorded for this clonotype. The chain links TRBV20-1 to TRBJ1-1; no clear D. Trimming shortened V by 3 bases and J by 5 bases, and 4 bases separated the two germline ends. CDR3 length: 10 residues. The germline V gene encodes CDR1 DFQATT and CDR2 SNEGSKA (reference sequence). The CDR3 sequence: CSARRTEAFF. CDR3 bases: TGCAGTGCTAGGAGGACTGAAGCTTTCTTT.

This clonotype was observed many times. This chain connects TRBV5-1 to TRBJ2-1, with TRBD2 identical over 10 bases. Germline assignment: CDR1 SGHRS and CDR2 YFSETQ. There are 15 residues in the CDR3. The V segment lost 4 bases and the J segment 5 bases; nucleotides outside the gene matches: 6. The CDR3 loop is CASSPLAGADNEQFF. Written as DNA, the CDR3 is TGCGCCAGCAGCCCCCTAGCGGGAGCAGACAATGAGCAGTTCTTC.

This clonotype was counted many times. This chain links TRBV11-2 with TRBJ2-5; weak D call: TRBD2 (6 bases). Germline V gives CDR1 SGHAT, CDR2 FQNNGV. Trimming cost V 5 bases and J 1 base, with 11 bases left between them. The CDR3 consists of 14 residues. The chain's CDR3 is CASSAGPAQETQYF. The CDR3 DNA reads TGTGCCAGCAGCGCGGGACCTGCCCAAGAGACCCAGTACTTC.

Only a few counts were recorded for this clonotype. The rearrangement uses TRBV11-3 and TRBJ2-2, with 7 bases identical to TRBD1. The CDR3 is 15 residues long. V trimming: 5 bases; J trimming: 1 base; junction bases outside the gene matches: 4. From germline, CDR1 is SGHNT and CDR2 YENEEA. DNA for the CDR3: TGTGCCAGCAGCCGACAGGGAGAGAACACCGGGGAGCTGTTTTTT. Translation: CASSRQGENTGELFF.

This clonotype was found a few times. The chain recombines TRBV4-1 with TRBJ2-7, with a tentative D call TRBD2 (5 bases). Per germline, CDR1 MGHRA and CDR2 YSYEKL. This CDR3 comprises 14 residues. The V end lost 7 bases, the J end lost 5 bases, and 18 bases lay between the germline ends. The CDR3: CASTKVPGTNEQYF. The CDR3 DNA reads as TGCGCCAGCACCAAGGTACCGGGAACCAACGAGCAGTACTTC.

This clonotype has a handful of counts. V is TRBV7-9 and J is TRBJ2-2, with 10 bases lining up with TRBD2. V was clipped by 5 bases and J by 2 bases; unmatched bases: 2. The CDR3 loop spans 15 amino acids. Looked up from germline, CDR1 is SEHNR and CDR2 is FQNEAQ (reference sequence). The CDR3 bases are TGTGCCAGCAGCATACTAGCGGGAAACACCGGGGAGCTGTTTTTT. Its protein is CASSILAGNTGELFF.

This clonotype has only a few counts. DNA for the CDR3: TGTGCCAGCAGTCCGAGCGGGAGCGGCTACAATGAGCAGTTCTTC. It codes for CASSPSGSGYNEQFF. The chain couples TRBV6-2 or TRBV6-3 to TRBJ2-1; the match to TRBD2 covers 8 bases. The junction had 6 bases not matched to a gene; V was cut back by 5 bases and J by 3 bases. This CDR3 contains 15 residues. The germline V gene has CDR1 MNHEY and CDR2 SVGEGT.

The chain recombines TRBV27 with TRBJ2-7; 10 bases are shared with TRBD2. Germline lookup yields CDR1 MNHEY and CDR2 SMNVEV (reference sequence). The J segment lost 3 bases and the V segment lost 5 bases, leaving 10 bases of the junction unmatched. This CDR3 spans 16 amino acids. DNA of the CDR3: TGTGCCAGCAGTCCGAGAGCGGGAGGGGGGAACTACGAGCAGTACTTC. Amino acid sequence: CASSPRAGGGNYEQYF.

This clonotype was counted ten times or more. The chain links TRBV11-2 to TRBJ2-7; 7 bases are shared with TRBD2. J gave up 1 base and V 3 bases, and 6 bases lay outside the gene matches. The CDR3 runs to 15 residues. The germline gives CDR1 SGHAT, CDR2 FQNNGV. The CDR3 loop is CASSFSGPPSYEQYF. The CDR3 DNA follows: TGTGCCAGCAGCTTTAGCGGGCCGCCTTCCTACGAGCAGTACTTC. The variable domain in full, with the rest retrieved from reference TRBV11-2 and TRBJ2-7, is EAGVAQSPRYKIIEKRQSVAFWCNPISGHATLYWYQQILGQGPKLLIQFQNNGVVDDSQLPKDRFSAERLKGVDSTLKIQPAKLEDSAVYLCASSFSGPPSYEQYFGPGTRLTVT.

This clonotype has ten or more counts. This chain uses TRBV2 with TRBJ2-7; D tentatively fits TRBD1 or TRBD2 (7 bases each). This CDR3 is 14 amino acids long. V gave up 4 bases and J gave up 6 bases, with 16 bases separating them. Germline V CDR1 and CDR2: SNHLY, FYNNEI. CDR3 sequence reads: CASSATSGGVEQYF. Written as DNA, the CDR3 is TGTGCCAGCAGTGCCACTTCAGGGGGGGTCGAGCAGTACTTC.

This clonotype has a handful of counts. The J gene is TRBJ1-1, the V gene TRBV20-1; D is uncertain. V was pared by 6 bases and J by 6 bases, with 14 bases between. The germline V gene has CDR1 DFQATT and CDR2 SNEGSKA (reference sequence). CDR3 length equals 12 residues. CDR3 nucleotides: TGCAGTGCGCGCCCTGACGGCCCTGAAGCTTTCTTT. Protein product: CSARPDGPEAFF.

The chain joins TRBV11-3 to TRBJ2-1; 14 bases match TRBD2. The CDR3 consists of 19 residues. Germline CDR1 and CDR2: SGHNT and YENEEA. V gave up 4 bases and J gave up 7 bases; unmatched junction bases: 15. The CDR3 DNA follows: TGTGCCAGCAGCTCATCCGCAATCGGGACTAGCGGGAGCAGGAATGAGCAGTTCTTC. Amino acid sequence: CASSSSAIGTSGSRNEQFF.

This clonotype was counted between two and nine times. The genes are TRBV30 and TRBJ2-2; D possibly corresponds to TRBD2 (5 bases). Germline-derived CDR1 and CDR2 are GTSNPN and SVGIG (reference sequence). V was trimmed by 2 bases and J by 6 bases, leaving 7 bases between them. The CDR3 contains 12 residues. The CDR3 DNA sequence: TGTGCCTGGAGTCACGGGGCCGGGGAGCTGTTTTTT. Its translation: CAWSHGAGELFF.

The chain carries TRBV4-1 and TRBJ1-1; D is uncertain. The germline V gene has CDR1 MGHRA and CDR2 YSYEKL. The CDR3 totals 15 residues. With 0 bases removed from V and 3 bases from J, the gap between germline ends came to 11 bases. CDR3: CASSQEGGIDTEAFF. Here the CDR3 DNA reads TGCGCCAGCAGCCAAGAGGGTGGGATCGACACTGAAGCTTTCTTT.

This clonotype was seen many times. The chain uses TRBV6-1 and TRBJ1-1; a possible D gene is TRBD1 (5 bases). This CDR3 is 15 amino acids long. Trimming stripped 7 bases from V and 4 bases from J, with 19 bases between. Per germline, CDR1 MNHNS and CDR2 SASEGT. CDR3 nucleotides: TGTGCCAGCACCAGGGCTAGGGCTGGGGGCACTGAAGCTTTCTTT. Translated: CASTRARAGGTEAFF.